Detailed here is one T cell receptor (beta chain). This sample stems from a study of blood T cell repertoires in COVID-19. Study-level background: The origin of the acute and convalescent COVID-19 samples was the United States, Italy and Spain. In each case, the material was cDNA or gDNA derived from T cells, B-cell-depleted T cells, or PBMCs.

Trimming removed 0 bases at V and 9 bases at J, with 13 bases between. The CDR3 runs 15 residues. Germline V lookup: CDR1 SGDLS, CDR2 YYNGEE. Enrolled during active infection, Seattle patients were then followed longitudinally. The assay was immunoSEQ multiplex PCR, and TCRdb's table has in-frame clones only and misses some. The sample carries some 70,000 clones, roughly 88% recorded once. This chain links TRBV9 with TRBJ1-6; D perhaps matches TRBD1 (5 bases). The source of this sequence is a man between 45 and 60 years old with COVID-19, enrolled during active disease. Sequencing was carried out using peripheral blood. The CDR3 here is CASSVGGGEPSPLHF. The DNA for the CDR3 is TGTGCCAGCAGCGTAGGTGGGGGGGAGCCTTCACCCCTCCACTTT.